Below are 12 T cell receptor beta chains sequenced from a single sample in a study of blood T cell repertoires in COVID-19. Clones were read by immunoSEQ multiplex PCR, and TCRdb kept only the in-frame ones, dropping some. This table has hundreds of thousands of clones, just under 90% appearing once. The sequencing input was PBMCs or T cells enriched from blood (not recorded which). The receptors here all came from a woman under 40 with acute COVID-19.

The chain couples TRBV19 to TRBJ1-6, with TRBD1 identical over 8 bases. Germline trimming cut 3 bases from V and 10 bases from J; bases unmatched to any gene: 14. There are 17 residues in the CDR3. The germline CDR1 and CDR2 sequences are LNHDA and SQIVND (reference sequence). The CDR3 sequence is CASSIQSTGGIGSPLHF. In DNA form, the CDR3 reads TGTGCCAGTAGTATCCAATCAACAGGGGGAATCGGCTCACCCCTCCACTTT.

This sequence joins TRBV30 and TRBJ2-1, with 7 bases lining up with TRBD1. Germline V gene lookup returns CDR1 GTSNPN and CDR2 SVGIG (reference sequence). J was trimmed by 0 bases and V by 1 base; bases with no gene match: 6. This CDR3 spans 16 amino acids. As DNA, the CDR3 is TGTGCCTGGAGTGCCCTGGACAGGAACTCCTACAATGAGCAGTTCTTC. Encoded protein: CAWSALDRNSYNEQFF.

The V gene is TRBV7-8, the J gene TRBJ2-5; a weak D match, TRBD1 (6 bases). CDR3 length: 15 amino acids. Germline V gives CDR1 SGHVS, CDR2 FQNEAQ. V gave up 5 bases and J gave up 2 bases, with 15 bases separating them. The CDR3: CASSPPDRRQETQYF. The CDR3 bases are TGTGCCAGCAGCCCCCCCGACAGGAGGCAAGAGACCCAGTACTTC.

Concerning this clone itself: Other DNA sequences in this specimen translate into the identical CDR3. The chain combines TRBV27 with TRBJ1-5, with 8 nucleotides matching TRBD1. With V trimmed by 6 bases and J by 3 bases, 4 bases remained unmatched. The CDR3 is 14 amino acids. The V gene's germline CDR1 is MNHEY and CDR2 SMNVEV (reference sequence). The chain's CDR3 is CASSWTGTNQPQHF. In DNA, the CDR3 is TGTGCCAGCAGCTGGACAGGGACCAATCAGCCCCAGCATTTT.

J is TRBJ2-5 and V is TRBV4-3, with D tentatively TRBD1 (7 bases). Trimming cost V 3 bases and J 3 bases, with 14 bases left between them. Germline V CDR1 and CDR2: LGHNA, YSLEER. The CDR3 loop spans 15 amino acids. The DNA of the CDR3 is TGCGCCAGCAGCCAGAACAGGGGAGGAGAAGAGACCCAGTACTTC. This sequence encodes CASSQNRGGEETQYF.

The chain links TRBV5-6 to TRBJ1-5; D unclear. CDR1 and CDR2 from the germline V gene are SGHDT and YYEEEE. The V gene lost 4 bases and the J gene lost 5 bases, with 4 bases spanning the gap. This CDR3 comprises 11 residues. In DNA, the CDR3 is TGTGCCAGCAGCACGGATCAGCCCCAGCATTTT. It yields the protein CASSTDQPQHF.

The chain couples TRBV19 to TRBJ1-2, with D maybe TRBD1 (6 bases). CDR3 length equals 13 residues. CDR1 is LNHDA and CDR2 is SQIVND in the germline V gene (reference sequence). V was cut by 2 bases and J by 4 bases, with 8 bases left in between. CDR3 sequence (DNA): TGTGCCAGTAGTATATCAGGGGTCTATGGCTACACCTTC. Protein product: CASSISGVYGYTF.

The V gene is TRBV29-1, the J gene TRBJ2-1, with D uncertain. Germline V gene data show CDR1 as SQVTM and CDR2 as ANQGSEA. The CDR3 length is 11 residues. Trimming pared 4 bases from V and 7 bases from J, leaving 8 bases between. CDR3 sequence (DNA): TGCAGCGTTGTTTTATTGAATGAGCAGTTCTTC. Its protein product is CSVVLLNEQFF.

This clone was observed at least ten times. V usage is TRBV2 and J usage is TRBJ2-1; 9 positions match TRBD1. The ends lost 6 bases at V and 4 bases at J; junction bases unmatched: 7. CDR3 length: 15 residues. The V gene's germline CDR1 is SNHLY and CDR2 FYNNEI. This chain's CDR3 is CASRPSGTGYNEQFF. CDR3 in DNA: TGTGCCAGCAGACCCTCTGGGACAGGGTACAATGAGCAGTTCTTC.

The chain employs TRBV7-2 and TRBJ1-1; D unresolved. Germline lookup yields CDR1 SGHTA and CDR2 FQGNSA. The CDR3 extends over 15 amino acids. Trimming took 4 bases from V and 1 from J, leaving 13 bases between them. DNA for the CDR3: TGTGCCAGCAGCTGGGGAAGCGGGGAGAACACTGAAGCTTTCTTT. The encoded protein is CASSWGSGENTEAFF.

This chain connects TRBV19 to TRBJ1-1, with D unresolved. The CDR3 is made up of 12 amino acids. V lost 1 base, J lost 13 bases, and 13 bases lay in between. Germline V lookup: CDR1 LNHDA, CDR2 SQIVND (reference sequence). CDR3 loop: CASSIGAAPVFF. CDR3 nucleotides: TGTGCCAGTAGTATAGGGGCAGCTCCGGTTTTCTTT.

The rearrangement joins TRBV30 to TRBJ1-1, with 9 bases matching TRBD1. CDR3 length: 14 amino acids. CDR1 and CDR2 (germline): GTSNPN, SVGIG (reference sequence). The trim removed 3 bases at V and 3 bases at J, leaving 5 bases unmatched. Written as DNA, the CDR3 is TGTGCCTGGAGAGGACAGGGGTTCTACACTGAAGCTTTCTTT. Translation: CAWRGQGFYTEAFF. Supplemented by reference TRBV30 and TRBJ1-1, the full variable domain reads SQTIHQWPATLVQPVGSPLSLECTVEGTSNPNLYWYRQAAGRGLQLLFYSVGIGQISSEVPQNLSASRPQDRQFILSSKKLLLSDSGFYLCAWRGQGFYTEAFFGQGTRLTVV.